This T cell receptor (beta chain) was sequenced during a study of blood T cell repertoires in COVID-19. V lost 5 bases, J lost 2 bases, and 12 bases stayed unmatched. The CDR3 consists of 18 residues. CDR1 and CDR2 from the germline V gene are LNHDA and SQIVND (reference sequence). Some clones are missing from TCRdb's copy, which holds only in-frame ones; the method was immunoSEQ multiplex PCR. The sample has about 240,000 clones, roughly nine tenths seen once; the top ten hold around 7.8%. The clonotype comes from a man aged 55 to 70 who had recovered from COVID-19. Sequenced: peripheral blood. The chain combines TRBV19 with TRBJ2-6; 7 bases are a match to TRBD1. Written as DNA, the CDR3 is TGTGCCAGTAGTCCACCACAGGGGAAGGGCCCTGGGGCCAACGTCCTGACTTTC. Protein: CASSPPQGKGPGANVLTF. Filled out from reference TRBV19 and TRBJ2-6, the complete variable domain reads DGGITQSPKYLFRKEGQNVTLSCEQNLNHDAMYWYRQDPGQGLRLIYYSQIVNDFQKGDIAEGYSVSREKKESFPLTVTSAQKNPTAFYLCASSPPQGKGPGANVLTFGAGSRLTVL.